These T cell receptor beta chains were read from a single sample in a study of T cell responses to AZD1222 COVID-19 vaccine. Sequenced by immunoSEQ multiplex PCR; TCRdb stores in-frame clones only, minus some. The sample yields some 130,000 clones, around 90% seen once. Sequenced material: peripheral blood, taken on day 0 of AZD1222 vaccination. All receptors come from an adult in good health. Each CDR3 is given with its conserved first and last residue. A D gene is named only where the DNA matches it firmly. Expanded clones get a size class; other rows say once, few or many, or leave the size out.

J gene: TRBJ2-1; V gene: TRBV7-9; clone size: NA; CDR3 length: 15; D gene: NA; CDR3 DNA: TGTGCCAGCAGCCAGAGCGAGTCTTCTTCCAATGAGCAGTTCTTC; CDR3 protein: CASSQSESSSNEQFF
J gene: TRBJ1-1; V gene: TRBV7-9; clone size: NA; CDR3 length: 14; D gene: NA; CDR3 DNA: TGTGCCAGCGGGGCTGAGGGGCTGGGTACTGAAGCTTTCTTT; CDR3 protein: CASGAEGLGTEAFF
J gene: TRBJ1-5; V gene: TRBV23-1; clone size: NA; CDR3 length: 14; D gene: NA; CDR3 DNA: TGCGCCAGCAGTCAAAATGGAGGCAATCAGCCCCAGCATTTT; CDR3 protein: CASSQNGGNQPQHF
J gene: TRBJ2-7; V gene: TRBV3-1/TRBV3-2; clone size: NA; CDR3 length: 17; D gene: NA; CDR3 DNA: TGTGCCAGCAGCTTAAGGAGGGTGGTTAGCGGACCCTACGAGCAGTACTTC; CDR3 protein: CASSLRRVVSGPYEQYF
J gene: TRBJ1-2; V gene: TRBV23-1; clone size: NA; CDR3 length: 14; D gene: NA; CDR3 DNA: TGCGCCAGCAGTCAATCGCCCGGAAGGCATGGCTACACCTTC; CDR3 protein: CASSQSPGRHGYTF
J gene: TRBJ1-5; V gene: TRBV28; clone size: NA; CDR3 length: 14; D gene: NA; CDR3 DNA: TGTGCCAGCAGAGGGCCGTATAGCAATCAGCCCCAGCATTTT; CDR3 protein: CASRGPYSNQPQHF
J gene: TRBJ1-1; V gene: TRBV5-1; clone size: NA; CDR3 length: 18; D gene: NA; CDR3 DNA: TGCGCCAGCAGCTCCCCCCCTGGGCAGGGTGGTGTGAACACTGAAGCTTTCTTT; CDR3 protein: CASSSPPGQGGVNTEAFF
J gene: TRBJ1-2; V gene: TRBV11-2; clone size: NA; CDR3 length: 13; D gene: NA; CDR3 DNA: TGTGCCAGCAGCTTAGTTCTAGAGGCAGAAACCTTATTC; CDR3 protein: CASSLVLEAETLF
J gene: TRBJ2-7; V gene: TRBV15; clone size: once; CDR3 length: 14; D gene: NA; CDR3 DNA: TGTGCCACCAGCAGAGATCCGACAGGCTACGAGCAGTACTTC; CDR3 protein: CATSRDPTGYEQYF
J gene: TRBJ2-1; V gene: TRBV5-4; clone size: NA; CDR3 length: 12; D gene: NA; CDR3 DNA: TGTGCCAGCAGCTTGGCGCACAATGAGCAGTTCTTC; CDR3 protein: CASSLAHNEQFF
J gene: TRBJ1-5; V gene: TRBV6-5; clone size: once; CDR3 length: 13; D gene: NA; CDR3 DNA: TGTGCCACCCAACAGGGATTACTTCAGCCCCAGCATTTT; CDR3 protein: CATQQGLLQPQHF
J gene: TRBJ2-5; V gene: TRBV19; clone size: NA; CDR3 length: 14; D gene: TRBD2; CDR3 DNA: TGTGCCAGTAGTTCCTGGCGGGAGTTCGAGACCCAGTACTTC; CDR3 protein: CASSSWREFETQYF
J gene: TRBJ2-1; V gene: TRBV14; clone size: NA; CDR3 length: 16; D gene: TRBD2; CDR3 DNA: TGTGCCAGCAGCCCCCGACGGACTAGCGCGAACAATGAGCAGTTCTTC; CDR3 protein: CASSPRRTSANNEQFF
J gene: TRBJ2-7; V gene: TRBV6-5; clone size: NA; CDR3 length: 13; D gene: NA; CDR3 DNA: TGTGCCAGCAGTTACTCGATTCTCTACGAGCAGTACTTC; CDR3 protein: CASSYSILYEQYF